This T cell receptor beta chain appears in the sequencing data of a study of graft-versus-host responses after intestinal transplantation. Looking at the study overall: Every recipient underwent anti-thymocyte globulin induction, then tacrolimus and steroids for three to four years.

The CDR3 is 13 amino acids. CDR1 is SGHRS and CDR2 is YFSETQ in the germline V gene. Trimming pared 3 bases from V and 5 bases from J, leaving 11 bases between. Clones were sequenced by immunoSEQ multiplex PCR, and TCRdb holds only the in-frame ones, with some missing. The profile shows about 54,000 clones, roughly nine tenths of them singletons. The source is a human patient who received an intestinal transplant, so some T cells may come from the graft donor. The chain uses TRBV5-1 and TRBJ2-5, with D possibly matching TRBD1 (6 bases). This material consisted of PBMCs, taken 650 to 680 days after intestinal transplant. The chain's CDR3 is CASSWDTGETQYF. CDR3 sequence (DNA): TGCGCCAGCAGCTGGGACACGGGGGAGACCCAGTACTTC.